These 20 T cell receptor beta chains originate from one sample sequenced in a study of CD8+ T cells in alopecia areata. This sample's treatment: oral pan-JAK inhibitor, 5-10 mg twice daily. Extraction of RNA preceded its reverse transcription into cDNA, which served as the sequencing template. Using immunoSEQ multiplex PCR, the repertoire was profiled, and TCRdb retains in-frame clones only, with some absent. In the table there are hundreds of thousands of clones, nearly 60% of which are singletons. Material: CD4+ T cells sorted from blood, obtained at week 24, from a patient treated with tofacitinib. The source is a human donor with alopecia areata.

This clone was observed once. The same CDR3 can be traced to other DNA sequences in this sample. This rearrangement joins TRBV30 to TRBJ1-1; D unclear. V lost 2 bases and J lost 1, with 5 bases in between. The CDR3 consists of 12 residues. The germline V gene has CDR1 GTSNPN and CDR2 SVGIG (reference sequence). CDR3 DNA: TGTGCCTGGAGTCCAGGGAACACTGAAGCTTTCTTT. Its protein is CAWSPGNTEAFF.

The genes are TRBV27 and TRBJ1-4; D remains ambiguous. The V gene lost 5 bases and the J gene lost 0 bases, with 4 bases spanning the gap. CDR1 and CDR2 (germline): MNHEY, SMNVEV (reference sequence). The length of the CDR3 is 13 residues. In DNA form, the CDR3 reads TGTGCCAGCAGTCGCTCAACTAATGAAAAACTGTTTTTT. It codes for CASSRSTNEKLFF.

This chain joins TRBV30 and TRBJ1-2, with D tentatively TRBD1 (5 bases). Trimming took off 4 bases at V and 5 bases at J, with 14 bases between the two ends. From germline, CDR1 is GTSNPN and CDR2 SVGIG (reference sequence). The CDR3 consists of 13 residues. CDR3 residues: CAWKGSGLYGYTF. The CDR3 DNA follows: TGTGCCTGGAAAGGTTCGGGACTTTATGGCTACACCTTC. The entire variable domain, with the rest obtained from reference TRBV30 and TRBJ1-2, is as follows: SQTIHQWPATLVQPVGSPLSLECTVEGTSNPNLYWYRQAAGRGLQLLFYSVGIGQISSEVPQNLSASRPQDRQFILSSKKLLLSDSGFYLCAWKGSGLYGYTFGSGTRLTVV.

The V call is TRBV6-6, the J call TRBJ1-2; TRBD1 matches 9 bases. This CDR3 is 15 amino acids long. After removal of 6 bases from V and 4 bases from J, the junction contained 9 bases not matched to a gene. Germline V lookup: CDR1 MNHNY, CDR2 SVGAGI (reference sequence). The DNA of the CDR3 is TGTGCCAGCAGCCGTACTGGGACAGGGAGCTATGGCTACACCTTC. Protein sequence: CASSRTGTGSYGYTF.

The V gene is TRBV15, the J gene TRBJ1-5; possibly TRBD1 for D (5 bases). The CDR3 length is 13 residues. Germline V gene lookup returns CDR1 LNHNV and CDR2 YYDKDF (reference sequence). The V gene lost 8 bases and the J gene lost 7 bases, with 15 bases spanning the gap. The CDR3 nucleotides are TGTGCCACCGGTCAAGAGGCAGGGCAGCCCCAGCATTTT. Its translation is CATGQEAGQPQHF.

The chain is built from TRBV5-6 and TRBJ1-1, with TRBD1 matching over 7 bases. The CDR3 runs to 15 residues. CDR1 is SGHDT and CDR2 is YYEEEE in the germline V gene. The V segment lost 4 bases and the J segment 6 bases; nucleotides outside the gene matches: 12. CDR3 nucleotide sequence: TGTGCCAGCAGCATACTAGACAGGGACTCTCCTGAAGCTTTCTTT. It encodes CASSILDRDSPEAFF.

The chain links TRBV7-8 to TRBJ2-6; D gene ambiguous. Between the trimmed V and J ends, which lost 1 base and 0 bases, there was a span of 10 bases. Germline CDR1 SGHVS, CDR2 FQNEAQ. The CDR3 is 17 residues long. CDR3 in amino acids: CASSLGLGFSGANVLTF. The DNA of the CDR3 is TGTGCCAGCAGCTTAGGTCTGGGGTTCTCTGGGGCCAACGTCCTGACTTTC.

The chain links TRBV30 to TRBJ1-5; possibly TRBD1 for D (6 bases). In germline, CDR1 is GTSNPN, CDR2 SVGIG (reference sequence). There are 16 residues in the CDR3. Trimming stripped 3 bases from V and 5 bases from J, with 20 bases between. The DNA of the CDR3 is TGTGCCTGGAGAGCTCCCGGGAGGGGGGGCGATCAGCCCCAGCATTTT. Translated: CAWRAPGRGGDQPQHF. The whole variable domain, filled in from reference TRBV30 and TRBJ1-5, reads SQTIHQWPATLVQPVGSPLSLECTVEGTSNPNLYWYRQAAGRGLQLLFYSVGIGQISSEVPQNLSASRPQDRQFILSSKKLLLSDSGFYLCAWRAPGRGGDQPQHFGDGTRLSIL.

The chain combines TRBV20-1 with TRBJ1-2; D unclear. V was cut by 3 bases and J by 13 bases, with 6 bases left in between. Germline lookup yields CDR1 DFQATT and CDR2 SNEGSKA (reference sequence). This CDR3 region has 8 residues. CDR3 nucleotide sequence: TGCAGTGCTAGGACGGGCACCTTC. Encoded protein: CSARTGTF.

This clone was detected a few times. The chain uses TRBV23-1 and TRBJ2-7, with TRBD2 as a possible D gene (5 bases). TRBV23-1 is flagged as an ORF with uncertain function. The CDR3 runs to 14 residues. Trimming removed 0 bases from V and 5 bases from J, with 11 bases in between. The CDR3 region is CASSQSGDVHEQYF. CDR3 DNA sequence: TGCGCCAGCAGTCAATCGGGAGATGTCCACGAGCAGTACTTC.

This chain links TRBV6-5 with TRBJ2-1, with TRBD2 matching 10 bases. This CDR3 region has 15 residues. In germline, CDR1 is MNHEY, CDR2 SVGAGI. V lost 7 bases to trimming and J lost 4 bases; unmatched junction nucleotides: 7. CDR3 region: CASMTRTSGYNEQFF. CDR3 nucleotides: TGTGCCAGCATGACCCGGACTAGCGGTTACAATGAGCAGTTCTTC.

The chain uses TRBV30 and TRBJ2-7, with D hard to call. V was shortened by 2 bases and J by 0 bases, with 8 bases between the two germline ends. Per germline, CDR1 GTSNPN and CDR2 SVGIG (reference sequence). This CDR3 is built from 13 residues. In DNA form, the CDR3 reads TGTGCCTGGAGTCCAGGCTCCTCCTACGAGCAGTACTTC. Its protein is CAWSPGSSYEQYF.

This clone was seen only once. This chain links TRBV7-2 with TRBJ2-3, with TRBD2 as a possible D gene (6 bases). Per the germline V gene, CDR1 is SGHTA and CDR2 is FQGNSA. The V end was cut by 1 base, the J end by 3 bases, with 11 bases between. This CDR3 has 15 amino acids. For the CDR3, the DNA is TGTGCCAGCAGCTTAGGGAGGGTGCCGACAGATACGCAGTATTTT. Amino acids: CASSLGRVPTDTQYF.

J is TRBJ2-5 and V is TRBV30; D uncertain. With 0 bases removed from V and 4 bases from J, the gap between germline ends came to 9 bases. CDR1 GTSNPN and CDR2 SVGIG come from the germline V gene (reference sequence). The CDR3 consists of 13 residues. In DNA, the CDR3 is TGTGCCTGGAGTGTTAATAGTTTAGAGACCCAGTACTTC. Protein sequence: CAWSVNSLETQYF.

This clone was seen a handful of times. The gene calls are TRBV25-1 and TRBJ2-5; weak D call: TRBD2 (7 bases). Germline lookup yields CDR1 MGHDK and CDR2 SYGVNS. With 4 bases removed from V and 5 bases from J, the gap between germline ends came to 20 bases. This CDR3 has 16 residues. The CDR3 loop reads CASSVHRVPGGETQYF. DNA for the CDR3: TGTGCCAGCAGTGTCCACAGGGTGCCGGGGGGCGAGACCCAGTACTTC.

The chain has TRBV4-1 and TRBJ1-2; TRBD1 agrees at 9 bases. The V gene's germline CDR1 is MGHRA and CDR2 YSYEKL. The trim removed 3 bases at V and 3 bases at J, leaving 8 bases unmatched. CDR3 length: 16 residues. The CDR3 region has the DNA TGCGCCAGCAGCCAGGGAAGGACAGGGGCTGACTATGGCTACACCTTC. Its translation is CASSQGRTGADYGYTF.

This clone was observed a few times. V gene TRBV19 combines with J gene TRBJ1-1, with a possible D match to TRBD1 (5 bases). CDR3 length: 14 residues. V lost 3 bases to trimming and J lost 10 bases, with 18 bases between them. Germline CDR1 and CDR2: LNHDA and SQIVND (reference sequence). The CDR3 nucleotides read TGTGCCAGTAGTATCGGCCGTGACAGCCGGGGAGCTTTCTTT. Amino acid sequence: CASSIGRDSRGAFF.

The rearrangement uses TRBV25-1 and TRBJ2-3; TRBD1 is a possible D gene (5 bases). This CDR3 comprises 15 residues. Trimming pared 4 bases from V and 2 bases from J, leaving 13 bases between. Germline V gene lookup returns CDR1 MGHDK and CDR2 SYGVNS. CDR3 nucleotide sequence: TGTGCCAGCAGTGCTGACAGTTGGAACACAGATACGCAGTATTTT. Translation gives CASSADSWNTDTQYF. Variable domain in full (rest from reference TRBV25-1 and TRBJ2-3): EADIYQTPRYLVIGTGKKITLECSQTMGHDKMYWYQQDPGMELHLIHYSYGVNSTEKGDLSSESTVSRIRTEHFPLTLESARPSHTSQYLCASSADSWNTDTQYFGPGTRLTVL.

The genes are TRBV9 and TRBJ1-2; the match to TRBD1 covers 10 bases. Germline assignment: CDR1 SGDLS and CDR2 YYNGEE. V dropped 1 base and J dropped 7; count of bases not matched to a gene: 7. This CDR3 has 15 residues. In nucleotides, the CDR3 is TGTGCCAGCAGCGTACTGGACAGGGGGATCGCTGGCTACACCTTC. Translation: CASSVLDRGIAGYTF.

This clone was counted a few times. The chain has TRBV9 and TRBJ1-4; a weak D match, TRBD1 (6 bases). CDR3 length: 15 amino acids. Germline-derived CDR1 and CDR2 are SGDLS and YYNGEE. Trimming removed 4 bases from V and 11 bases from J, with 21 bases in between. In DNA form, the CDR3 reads TGTGCCAGCAGCTTGTTACAGGGTCCCGAAGGGAAACTGTTTTTT. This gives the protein CASSLLQGPEGKLFF.